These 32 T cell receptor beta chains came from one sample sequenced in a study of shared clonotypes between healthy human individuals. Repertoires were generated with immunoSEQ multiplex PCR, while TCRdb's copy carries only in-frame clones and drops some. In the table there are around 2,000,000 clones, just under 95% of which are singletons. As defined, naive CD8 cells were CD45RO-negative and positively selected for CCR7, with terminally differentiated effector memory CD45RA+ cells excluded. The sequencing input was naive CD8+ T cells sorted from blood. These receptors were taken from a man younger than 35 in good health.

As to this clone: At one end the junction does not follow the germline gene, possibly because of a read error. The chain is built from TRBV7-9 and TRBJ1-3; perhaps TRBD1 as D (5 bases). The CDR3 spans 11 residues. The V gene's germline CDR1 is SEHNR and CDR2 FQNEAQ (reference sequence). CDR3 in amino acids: CTSSLQSGWGF. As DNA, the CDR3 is TGTACCAGCAGCTTACAATCCGGATGGGGGTTT.

The CDR3 DNA reads as TGTGCCAGCTCACCGGGACAGGGGAGACCCTACGAGCAGTACTTC. It yields the protein CASSPGQGRPYEQYF. The rearrangement joins TRBV18 to TRBJ2-7, with 10 bases that match TRBD1. V dropped 3 bases and J dropped 2; count of bases not matched to a gene: 4. Germline-derived CDR1 and CDR2 are KGHSH and LQKENI. The CDR3 spans 15 residues. Full variable domain (outside the CDR3, taken from reference TRBV18 and TRBJ2-7): NAGVMQNPRHLVRRRGQEARLRCSPMKGHSHVYWYRQLPEEGLKFMVYLQKENIIDESGMPKERFSAEFPKEGPSILRIQQVVRGDSAAYFCASSPGQGRPYEQYFGPGTRLTVT.

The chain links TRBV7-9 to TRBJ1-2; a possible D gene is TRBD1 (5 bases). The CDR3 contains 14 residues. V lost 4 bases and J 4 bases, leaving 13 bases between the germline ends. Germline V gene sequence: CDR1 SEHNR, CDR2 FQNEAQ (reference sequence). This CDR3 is CASSSPGRFYGYTF. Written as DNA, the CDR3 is TGTGCCAGCAGCTCCCCGGGACGGTTCTATGGCTACACCTTC.

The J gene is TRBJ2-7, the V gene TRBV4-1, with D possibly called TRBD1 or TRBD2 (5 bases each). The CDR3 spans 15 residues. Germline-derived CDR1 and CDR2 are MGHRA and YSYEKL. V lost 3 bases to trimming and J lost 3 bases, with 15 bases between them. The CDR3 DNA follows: TGCGCCAGCAGCCACAAGGGACCGGGAAACTACGAGCAGTACTTC. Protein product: CASSHKGPGNYEQYF.

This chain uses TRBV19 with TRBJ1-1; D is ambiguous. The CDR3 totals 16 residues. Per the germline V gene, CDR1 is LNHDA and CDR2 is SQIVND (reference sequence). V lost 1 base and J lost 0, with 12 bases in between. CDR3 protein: CASSIVVEIMNTEAFF. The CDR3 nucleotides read TGTGCCAGTAGTATAGTTGTCGAGATAATGAACACTGAAGCTTTCTTT.

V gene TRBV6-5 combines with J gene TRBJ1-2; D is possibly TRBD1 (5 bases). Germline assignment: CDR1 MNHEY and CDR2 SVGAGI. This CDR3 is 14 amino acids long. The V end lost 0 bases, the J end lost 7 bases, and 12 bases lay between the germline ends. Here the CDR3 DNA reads TGTGCCAGCAGTTACTCTGAGGGGCCAAGTGGCTACACCTTC. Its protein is CASSYSEGPSGYTF.

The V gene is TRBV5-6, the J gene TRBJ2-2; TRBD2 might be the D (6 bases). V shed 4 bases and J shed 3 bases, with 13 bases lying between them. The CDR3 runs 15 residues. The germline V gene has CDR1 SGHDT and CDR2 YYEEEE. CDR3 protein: CASSLGASDTGELFF. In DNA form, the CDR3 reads TGTGCCAGCAGCCTTGGGGCTAGCGACACCGGGGAGCTGTTTTTT. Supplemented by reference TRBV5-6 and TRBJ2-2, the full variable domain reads DAGVTQSPTHLIKTRGQQVTLRCSPKSGHDTVSWYQQALGQGPQFIFQYYEEEERQRGNFPDRFSGHQFPNYSSELNVNALLLGDSALYLCASSLGASDTGELFFGEGSRLTVL.

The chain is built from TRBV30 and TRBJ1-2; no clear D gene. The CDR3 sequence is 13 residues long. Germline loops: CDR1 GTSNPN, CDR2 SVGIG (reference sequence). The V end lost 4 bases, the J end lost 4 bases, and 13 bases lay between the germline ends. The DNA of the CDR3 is TGTGCCTGGAAGGCGCCGGGCTTCTATGGCTACACCTTC. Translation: CAWKAPGFYGYTF.

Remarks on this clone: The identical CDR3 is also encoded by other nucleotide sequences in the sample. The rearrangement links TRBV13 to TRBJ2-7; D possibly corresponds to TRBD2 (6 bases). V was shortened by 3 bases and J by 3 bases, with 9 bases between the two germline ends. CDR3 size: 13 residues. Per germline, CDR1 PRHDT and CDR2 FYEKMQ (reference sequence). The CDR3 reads CASSLGGDYEQYF. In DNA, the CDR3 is TGTGCCAGCAGCTTGGGCGGGGACTACGAGCAGTACTTC.

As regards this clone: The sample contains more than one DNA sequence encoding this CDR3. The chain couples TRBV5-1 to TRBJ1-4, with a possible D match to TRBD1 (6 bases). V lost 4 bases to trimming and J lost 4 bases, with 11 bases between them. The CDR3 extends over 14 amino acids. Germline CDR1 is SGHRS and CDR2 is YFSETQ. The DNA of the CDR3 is TGCGCCAGCAGCAAGGACAGCCTTAATGAAAAACTGTTTTTT. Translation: CASSKDSLNEKLFF.

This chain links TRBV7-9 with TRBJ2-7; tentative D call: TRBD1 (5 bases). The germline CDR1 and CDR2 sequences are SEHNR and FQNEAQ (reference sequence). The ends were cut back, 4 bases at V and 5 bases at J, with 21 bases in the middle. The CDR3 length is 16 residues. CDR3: CASSSDTVFLPHEQYF. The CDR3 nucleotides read TGTGCCAGCAGCTCGGACACGGTTTTCCTCCCCCACGAGCAGTACTTC.

CDR3 sequence: CASSLDFTSSYEQYF. For the CDR3, the DNA is TGTGCCAGCAGCTTGGACTTTACGAGCTCCTACGAGCAGTACTTC. The chain recombines TRBV5-4 with TRBJ2-7; D unresolved. V lost 0 bases and J 0 bases, leaving 10 bases between the germline ends. The germline V gene encodes CDR1 SGHNT and CDR2 YYREEE (reference sequence). The CDR3 extends over 15 amino acids. The whole variable domain, remainder taken from reference TRBV5-4 and TRBJ2-7, is ETGVTQSPTHLIKTRGQQVTLRCSSQSGHNTVSWYQQALGQGPQFIFQYYREEENGRGNFPPRFSGLQFPNYSSELNVNALELDDSALYLCASSLDFTSSYEQYFGPGTRLTVT.

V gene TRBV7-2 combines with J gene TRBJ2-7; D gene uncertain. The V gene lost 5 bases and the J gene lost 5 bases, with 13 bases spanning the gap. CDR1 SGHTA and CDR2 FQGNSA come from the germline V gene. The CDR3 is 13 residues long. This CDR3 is CASSPSRIHEQYF. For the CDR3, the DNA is TGTGCCAGCAGCCCTTCGCGAATCCACGAGCAGTACTTC.

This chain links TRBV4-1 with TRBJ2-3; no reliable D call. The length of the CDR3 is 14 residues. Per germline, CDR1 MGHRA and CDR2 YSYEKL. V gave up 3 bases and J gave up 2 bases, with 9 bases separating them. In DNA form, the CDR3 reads TGCGCCAGCAGCCATCCGAGGCCCACAGATACGCAGTATTTT. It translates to CASSHPRPTDTQYF.

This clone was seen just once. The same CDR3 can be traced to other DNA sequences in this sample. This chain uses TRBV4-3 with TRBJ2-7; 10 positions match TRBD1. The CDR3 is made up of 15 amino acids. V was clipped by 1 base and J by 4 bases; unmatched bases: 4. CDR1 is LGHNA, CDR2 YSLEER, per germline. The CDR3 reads CASSQGTGGRYEQYF. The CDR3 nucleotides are TGCGCCAGCAGCCAAGGGACAGGGGGTCGATACGAGCAGTACTTC.

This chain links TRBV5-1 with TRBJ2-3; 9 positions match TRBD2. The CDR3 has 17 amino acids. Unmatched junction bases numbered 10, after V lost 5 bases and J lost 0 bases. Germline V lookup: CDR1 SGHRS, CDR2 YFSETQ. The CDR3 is CASSSEGLARSTDTQYF. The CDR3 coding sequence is TGCGCCAGCAGTTCCGAAGGACTAGCGAGAAGCACAGATACGCAGTATTTT.

The CDR3 protein is CASSQSGVLKETQYF. As DNA, the CDR3 is TGTGCCAGCAGCCAGTCAGGGGTTTTGAAAGAGACCCAGTACTTC. This chain joins TRBV6-5 and TRBJ2-5; perhaps TRBD1 as D (6 bases). Trimming shortened V by 6 bases and J by 3 bases, and 17 bases separated the two germline ends. Germline lookup yields CDR1 MNHEY and CDR2 SVGAGI. The CDR3 is 15 residues long.

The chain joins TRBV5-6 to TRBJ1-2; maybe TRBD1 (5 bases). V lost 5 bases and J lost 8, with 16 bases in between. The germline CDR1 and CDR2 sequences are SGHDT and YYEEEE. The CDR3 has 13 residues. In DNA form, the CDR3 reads TGTGCCAGCAGAATCCCGGGGGACCTAGGCTACACCTTC. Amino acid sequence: CASRIPGDLGYTF. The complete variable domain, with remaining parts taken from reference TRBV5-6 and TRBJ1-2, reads DAGVTQSPTHLIKTRGQQVTLRCSPKSGHDTVSWYQQALGQGPQFIFQYYEEEERQRGNFPDRFSGHQFPNYSSELNVNALLLGDSALYLCASRIPGDLGYTFGSGTRLTVV.

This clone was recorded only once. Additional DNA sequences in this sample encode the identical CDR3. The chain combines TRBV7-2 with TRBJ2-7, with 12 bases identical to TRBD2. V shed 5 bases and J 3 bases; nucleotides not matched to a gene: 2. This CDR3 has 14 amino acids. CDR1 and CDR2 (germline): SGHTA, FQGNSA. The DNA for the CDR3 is TGTGCCAGCAGCCCGGGACTAGCGGGCTACGAGCAGTACTTC. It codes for CASSPGLAGYEQYF.

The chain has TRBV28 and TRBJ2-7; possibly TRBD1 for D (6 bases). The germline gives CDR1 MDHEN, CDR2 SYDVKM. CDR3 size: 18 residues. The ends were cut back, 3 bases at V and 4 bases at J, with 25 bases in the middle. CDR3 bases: TGTGCCAGCAGTTTCCCAACGGGAAAGACAGGAGGATGGTACGAGCAGTACTTC. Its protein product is CASSFPTGKTGGWYEQYF.

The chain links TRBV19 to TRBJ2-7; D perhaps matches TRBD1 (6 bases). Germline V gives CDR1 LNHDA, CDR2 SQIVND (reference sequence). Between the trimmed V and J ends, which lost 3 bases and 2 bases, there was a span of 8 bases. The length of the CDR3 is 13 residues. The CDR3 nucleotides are TGTGCCAGTAGTATGGGACAAGCCTACGAGCAGTACTTC. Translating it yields CASSMGQAYEQYF. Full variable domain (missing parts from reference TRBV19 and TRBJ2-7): DGGITQSPKYLFRKEGQNVTLSCEQNLNHDAMYWYRQDPGQGLRLIYYSQIVNDFQKGDIAEGYSVSREKKESFPLTVTSAQKNPTAFYLCASSMGQAYEQYFGPGTRLTVT.

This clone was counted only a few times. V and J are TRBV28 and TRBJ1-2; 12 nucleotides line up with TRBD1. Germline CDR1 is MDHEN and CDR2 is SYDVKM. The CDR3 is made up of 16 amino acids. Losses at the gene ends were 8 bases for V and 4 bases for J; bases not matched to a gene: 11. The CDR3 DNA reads TGTGCCAGCTTGGAGGGGACAGGGGGCGCTGGCTATGGCTACACCTTC. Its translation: CASLEGTGGAGYGYTF.

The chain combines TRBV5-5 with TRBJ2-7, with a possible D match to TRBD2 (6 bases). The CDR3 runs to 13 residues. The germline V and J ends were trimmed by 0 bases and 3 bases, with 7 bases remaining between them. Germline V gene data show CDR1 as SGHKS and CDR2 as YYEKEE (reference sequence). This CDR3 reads CASSLADYYEQYF. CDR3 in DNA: TGTGCCAGCAGCTTGGCGGACTACTACGAGCAGTACTTC.

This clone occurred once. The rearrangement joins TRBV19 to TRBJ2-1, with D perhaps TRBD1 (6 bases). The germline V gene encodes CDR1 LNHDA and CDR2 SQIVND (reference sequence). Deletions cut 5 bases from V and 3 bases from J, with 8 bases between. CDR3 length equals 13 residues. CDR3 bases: TGTGCCAGTAGTCAGGGGATCTACAATGAGCAGTTCTTC. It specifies CASSQGIYNEQFF.

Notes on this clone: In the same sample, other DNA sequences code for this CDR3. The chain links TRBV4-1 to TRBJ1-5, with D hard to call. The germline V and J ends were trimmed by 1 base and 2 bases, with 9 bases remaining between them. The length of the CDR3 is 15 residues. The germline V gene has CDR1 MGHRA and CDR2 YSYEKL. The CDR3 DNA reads TGCGCCAGCAGCCAAGGGGGAAGTGGCAATCAGCCCCAGCATTTT. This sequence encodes CASSQGGSGNQPQHF.

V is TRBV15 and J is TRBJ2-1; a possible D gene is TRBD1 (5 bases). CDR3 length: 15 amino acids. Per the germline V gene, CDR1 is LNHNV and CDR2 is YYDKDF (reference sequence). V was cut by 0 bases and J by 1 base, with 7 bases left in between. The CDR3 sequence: CATSRDKGSYNEQFF. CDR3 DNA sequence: TGTGCCACCAGCAGAGATAAGGGGTCCTACAATGAGCAGTTCTTC. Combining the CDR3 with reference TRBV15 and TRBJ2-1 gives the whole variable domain DAMVIQNPRYQVTQFGKPVTLSCSQTLNHNVMYWYQQKSSQAPKLLFHYYDKDFNNEADTPDNFQSRRPNTSFCFLDIRSPGLGDTAMYLCATSRDKGSYNEQFFGPGTRLTVL.

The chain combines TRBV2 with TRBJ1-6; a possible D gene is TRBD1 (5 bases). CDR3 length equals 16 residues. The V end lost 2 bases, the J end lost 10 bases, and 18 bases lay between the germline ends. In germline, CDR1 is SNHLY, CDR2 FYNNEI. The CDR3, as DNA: TGTGCCAGCAGTGAATGGAGGGACGGAGCGGGGTCACCCCTCCACTTT. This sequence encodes CASSEWRDGAGSPLHF.

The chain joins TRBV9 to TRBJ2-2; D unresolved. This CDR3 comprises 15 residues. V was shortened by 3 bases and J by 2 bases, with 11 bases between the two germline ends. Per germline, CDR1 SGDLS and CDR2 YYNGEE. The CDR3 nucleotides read TGTGCCAGCAGCGGAAGAGTACCAAACACCGGGGAGCTGTTTTTT. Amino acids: CASSGRVPNTGELFF.

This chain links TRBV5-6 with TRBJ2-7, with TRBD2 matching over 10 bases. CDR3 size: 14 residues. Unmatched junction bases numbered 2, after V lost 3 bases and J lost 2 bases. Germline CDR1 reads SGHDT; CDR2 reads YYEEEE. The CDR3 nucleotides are TGTGCCAGCAGCTCCGGGACTAGCGCCTACGAGCAGTACTTC. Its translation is CASSSGTSAYEQYF.

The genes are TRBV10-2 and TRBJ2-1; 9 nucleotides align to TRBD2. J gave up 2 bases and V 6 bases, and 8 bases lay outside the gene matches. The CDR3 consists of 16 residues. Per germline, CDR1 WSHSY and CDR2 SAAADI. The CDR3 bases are TGCGCCAGCAGCCTCTTAGCGGGAGTTGCCTACAATGAGCAGTTCTTC. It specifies CASSLLAGVAYNEQFF.

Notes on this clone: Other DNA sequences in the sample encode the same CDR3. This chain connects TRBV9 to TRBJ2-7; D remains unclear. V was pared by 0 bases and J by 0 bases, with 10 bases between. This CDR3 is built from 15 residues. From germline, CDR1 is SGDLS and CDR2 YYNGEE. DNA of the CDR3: TGTGCCAGCAGCGTAGGTGGGGTTAGCTCCTACGAGCAGTACTTC. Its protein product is CASSVGGVSSYEQYF.

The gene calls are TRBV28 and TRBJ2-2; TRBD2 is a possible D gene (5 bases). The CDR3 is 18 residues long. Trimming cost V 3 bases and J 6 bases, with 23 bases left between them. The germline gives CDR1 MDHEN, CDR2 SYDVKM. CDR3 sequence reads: CASSFPLRDADFAGELFF. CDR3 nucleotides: TGTGCCAGCAGTTTCCCGCTCCGGGATGCTGACTTCGCCGGGGAGCTGTTTTTT.